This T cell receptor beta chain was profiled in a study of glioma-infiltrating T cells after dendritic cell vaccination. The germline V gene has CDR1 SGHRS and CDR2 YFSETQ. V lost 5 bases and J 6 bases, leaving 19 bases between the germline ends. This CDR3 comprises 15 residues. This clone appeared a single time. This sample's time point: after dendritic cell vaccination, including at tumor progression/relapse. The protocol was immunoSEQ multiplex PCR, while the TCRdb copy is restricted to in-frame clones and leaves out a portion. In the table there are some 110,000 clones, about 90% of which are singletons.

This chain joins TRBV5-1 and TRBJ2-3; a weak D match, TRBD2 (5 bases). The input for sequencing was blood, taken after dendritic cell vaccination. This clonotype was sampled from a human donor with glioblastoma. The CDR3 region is CASSSDGVGLDTQYF. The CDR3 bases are TGCGCCAGCAGTTCCGACGGGGTAGGACTTGATACGCAGTATTTT.